This T cell receptor (beta chain) was obtained from a study of blood T cell repertoires in COVID-19. Study context: Italy, Spain and the United States were the sources of the convalescent and acute COVID-19 samples.

Trimming took 5 bases from V and 4 from J, leaving 14 bases between them. The CDR3 loop spans 14 amino acids. From germline, CDR1 is MNHEY and CDR2 SVGAGI. Repertoires were generated with immunoSEQ multiplex PCR, while TCRdb's copy carries only in-frame clones and drops some. Counted here are about 68,000 clones, roughly 85% occurring once; the ten biggest clones make up less than 30%. The TCR originated in a man in his forties or fifties with acute or convalescent COVID-19. Sequenced: peripheral blood. The chain employs TRBV6-5 and TRBJ2-5, with D possibly matching TRBD1 (6 bases). CDR3 coding DNA: TGTGCCAGCAGTACAGTACAGGGTCGAGAGACCCAGTACTTC. Its protein product is CASSTVQGRETQYF.